The TCR beta chain under discussion was sequenced for a study of T cells after yellow fever vaccination. Study-wide points: Primary-vaccination clones mostly resurfaced post-booster (nearly 97% CD4, about 87% CD8). From the bulk population, abundant clonotypes could contaminate and appear within FACS-sorted repertoires. The secondary response was weaker, and its peak arrived faster, on day 5 versus 15.

TCRdb independently ran MiXCR on the 5' RACE reads; one entry per CDR3 protein. This repertoire shows approximately 300,000 distinct CDR3 sequences, about 6.6% found once; its top ten account for over 15%. This clonotype showed up many times. The antigen is undetermined. Trimming cost V 5 bases and J 0 bases, with 18 bases left between them. The CDR3 has 17 amino acids. J is TRBJ2-3 and V is TRBV12-3 or TRBV12-4; D may match TRBD1 or TRBD2 (5 bases each). This specimen consisted of PBMCs, obtained more than 35 days after the first yellow fever vaccination. This clonotype was sampled from a man aged 18 to 30 who received the YFV17D yellow fever vaccine. CDR3 sequence (DNA): TGTGCCAGCAGTCATGATTCGGGGCTCTCTAGCACAGATACGCAGTATTTT. This sequence encodes CASSHDSGLSSTDTQYF.